This T cell receptor (beta chain) was obtained from a study of cytomegalovirus exposure and HLA in healthy donors. 60 Vbeta and 13 Jbeta primers were used in PCR. Measured with immunoSEQ multiplex PCR; TCRdb has only the in-frame clones, and not every one. The sample records about 95,000 clones, roughly 79% being singletons. Of note for this clone: Its antigen is unidentified.

Study results and limitations: It emerged from a later analysis that several of the most significant clusters appeared to be linked to common viral pathogens. Further analysis, carried out later, found HLA-associated TCR beta chains more clonally expanded than equally common other chains. Donor immune exposure was known only as CMV serostatus.

The sequencing input was PBMCs. This sequence originates from a woman aged 40 to 50 in good health and CMV-seronegative.

CDR3 bases: TGTGCCAGCCCGGACAGGAAAAACATTCAGTACTTC. Encoded protein: CASPDRKNIQYF. The chain carries TRBV28 and TRBJ2-4; TRBD1 matches 7 bases. The germline V gene encodes CDR1 MDHEN and CDR2 SYDVKM. Trimming removed 8 bases from V and 4 bases from J; junction bases left unmatched: 2. This CDR3 is 12 amino acids long. Full variable domain (rest looked up from reference TRBV28 and TRBJ2-4): DVKVTQSSRYLVKRTGEKVFLECVQDMDHENMFWYRQDPGLGLRLIYFSYDVKMKEKGDIPEGYSVSREKKERFSLILESASTNQTSMYLCASPDRKNIQYFGAGTRLSVL.